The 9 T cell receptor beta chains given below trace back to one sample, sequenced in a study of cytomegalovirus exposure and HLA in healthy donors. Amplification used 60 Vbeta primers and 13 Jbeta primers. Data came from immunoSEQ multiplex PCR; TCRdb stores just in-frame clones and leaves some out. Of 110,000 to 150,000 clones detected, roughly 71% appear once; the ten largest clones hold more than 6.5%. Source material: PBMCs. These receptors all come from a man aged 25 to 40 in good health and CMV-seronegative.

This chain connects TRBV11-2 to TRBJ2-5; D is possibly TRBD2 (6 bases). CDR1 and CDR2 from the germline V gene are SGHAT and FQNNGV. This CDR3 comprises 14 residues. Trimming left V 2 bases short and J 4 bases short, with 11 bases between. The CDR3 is CASSLTGVGETQYF. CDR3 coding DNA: TGTGCCAGCAGCTTAACGGGGGTGGGAGAGACCCAGTACTTC.

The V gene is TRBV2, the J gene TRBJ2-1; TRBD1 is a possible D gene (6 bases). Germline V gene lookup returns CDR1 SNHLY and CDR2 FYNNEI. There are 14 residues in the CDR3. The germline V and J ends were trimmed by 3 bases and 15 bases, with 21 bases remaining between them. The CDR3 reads CASSERGTAGSMFF. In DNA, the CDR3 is TGTGCCAGCAGTGAGAGGGGGACCGCCGGTAGTATGTTCTTC.

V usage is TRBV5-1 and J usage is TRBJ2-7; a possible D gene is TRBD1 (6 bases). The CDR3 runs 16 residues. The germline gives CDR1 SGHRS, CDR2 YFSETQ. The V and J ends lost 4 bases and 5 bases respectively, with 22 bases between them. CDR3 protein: CASSHQGTPKANEQYF. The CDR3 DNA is TGCGCCAGCAGCCACCAGGGGACACCCAAAGCAAACGAGCAGTACTTC. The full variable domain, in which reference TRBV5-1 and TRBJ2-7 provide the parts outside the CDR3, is KAGVTQTPRYLIKTRGQQVTLSCSPISGHRSVSWYQQTPGQGLQFLFEYFSETQRNKGNFPGRFSGRQFSNSRSEMNVSTLELGDSALYLCASSHQGTPKANEQYFGPGTRLTVT.

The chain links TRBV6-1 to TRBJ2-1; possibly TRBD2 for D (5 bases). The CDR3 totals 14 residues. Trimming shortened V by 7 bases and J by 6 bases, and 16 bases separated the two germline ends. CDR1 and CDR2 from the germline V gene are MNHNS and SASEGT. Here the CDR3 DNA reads TGTGCCAGCACTAGTTCCCCAGAGGGCAATGAGCAGTTCTTC. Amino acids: CASTSSPEGNEQFF.

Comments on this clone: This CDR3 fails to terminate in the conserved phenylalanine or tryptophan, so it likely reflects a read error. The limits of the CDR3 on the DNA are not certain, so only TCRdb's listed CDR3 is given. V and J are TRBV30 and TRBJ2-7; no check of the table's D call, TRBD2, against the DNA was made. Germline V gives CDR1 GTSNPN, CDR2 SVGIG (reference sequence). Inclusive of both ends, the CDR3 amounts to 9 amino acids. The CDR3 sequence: CAWSVHGAD.

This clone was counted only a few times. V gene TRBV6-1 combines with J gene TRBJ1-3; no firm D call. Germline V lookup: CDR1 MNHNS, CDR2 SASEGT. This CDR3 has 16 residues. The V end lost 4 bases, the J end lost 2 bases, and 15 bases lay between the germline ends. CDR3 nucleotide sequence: TGTGCCAGCAGTGCCCTGTACGGACTGGCTGGAAACACCATATATTTT. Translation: CASSALYGLAGNTIYF.

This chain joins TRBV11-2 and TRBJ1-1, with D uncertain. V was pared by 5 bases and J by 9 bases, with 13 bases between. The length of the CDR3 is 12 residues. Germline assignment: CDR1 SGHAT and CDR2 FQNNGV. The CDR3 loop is CASSTPGIKAFF. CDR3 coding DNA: TGTGCCAGCAGCACTCCGGGGATCAAAGCTTTCTTT. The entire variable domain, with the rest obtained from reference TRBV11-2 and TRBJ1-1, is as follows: EAGVAQSPRYKIIEKRQSVAFWCNPISGHATLYWYQQILGQGPKLLIQFQNNGVVDDSQLPKDRFSAERLKGVDSTLKIQPAKLEDSAVYLCASSTPGIKAFFGQGTRLTVV.

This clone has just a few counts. The CDR3 DNA is TGTGCCAGCAGCGTACGGGCCTACAATGAGCAGTTCTTC. This gives the protein CASSVRAYNEQFF. V gene TRBV9 combines with J gene TRBJ2-1; the D is unclear. Trimming shortened V by 1 base and J by 2 bases, and 4 bases separated the two germline ends. CDR3 length equals 13 residues. Germline assignment: CDR1 SGDLS and CDR2 YYNGEE.

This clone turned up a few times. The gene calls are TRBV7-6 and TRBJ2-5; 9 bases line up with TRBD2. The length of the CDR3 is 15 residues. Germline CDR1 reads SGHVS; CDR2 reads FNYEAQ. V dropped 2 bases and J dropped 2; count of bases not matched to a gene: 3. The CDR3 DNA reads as TGTGCCAGCAGCTTACCAGCGGGGGGTCAAGAGACCCAGTACTTC. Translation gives CASSLPAGGQETQYF.